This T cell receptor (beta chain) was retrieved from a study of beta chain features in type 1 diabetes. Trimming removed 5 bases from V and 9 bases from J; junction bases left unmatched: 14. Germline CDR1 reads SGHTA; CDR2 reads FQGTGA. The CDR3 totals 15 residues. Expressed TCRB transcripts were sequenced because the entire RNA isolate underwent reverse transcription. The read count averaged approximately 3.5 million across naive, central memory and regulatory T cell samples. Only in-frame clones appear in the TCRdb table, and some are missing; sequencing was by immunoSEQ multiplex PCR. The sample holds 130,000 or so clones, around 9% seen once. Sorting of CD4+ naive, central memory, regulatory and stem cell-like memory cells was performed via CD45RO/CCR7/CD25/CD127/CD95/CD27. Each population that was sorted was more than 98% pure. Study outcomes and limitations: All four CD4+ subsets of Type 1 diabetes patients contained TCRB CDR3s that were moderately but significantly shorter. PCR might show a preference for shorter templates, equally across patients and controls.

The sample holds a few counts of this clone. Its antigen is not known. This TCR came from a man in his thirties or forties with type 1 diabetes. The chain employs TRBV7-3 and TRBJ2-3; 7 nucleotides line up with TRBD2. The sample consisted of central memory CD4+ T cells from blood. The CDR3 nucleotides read TGTGCCAGCAGCCATCCCACGGAGCGGGGAGGGACGCAGTATTTT. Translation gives CASSHPTERGGTQYF.